The entry below gives a single TCR beta chain sequence along with its context. These data are taken from a study of blood T cell repertoires in COVID-19. Across the study: The origin of the acute and convalescent COVID-19 samples was the United States, Italy and Spain. The cDNA or gDNA used as material had been derived from T cells, B-cell-depleted T cells, or PBMCs.

V was pared by 4 bases and J by 10 bases, with 13 bases between. CDR1 and CDR2 (germline): MNHEY, SVGAGI. This CDR3 region has 12 residues. Per the authors' pipeline: Nucleated cell number was recorded as an estimate derived from reference gene primer amplification. Here immunoSEQ multiplex PCR was the method, and the copy in TCRdb shows in-frame clones only, minus some. That table furnishes V, J and clone size, whereas the DNA furnished D and trimming. The sample has about 260,000 clones, roughly 80% seen once. Sample: peripheral blood. This TCR was sampled from a man in his fifties or sixties with acute or convalescent COVID-19. V and J are TRBV6-5 and TRBJ1-1; unclear D gene. The CDR3 is CASSSDWSRAFF. Here the CDR3 DNA reads TGTGCCAGCAGTTCGGACTGGTCACGAGCTTTCTTT.